The 8 T cell receptor beta chains in this list originate from one sample, sequenced in a study of blood T cells in healthy people across ages. Next came a second PCR, run for about 7 to 12 cycles, which used a sample-barcoded 5' primer along with a J-beta primer mix. One entry per CDR3 protein results from TCRdb running MiXCR on the 5' RACE reads. This table holds about 1.7 million distinct CDR3 sequences, roughly 27% found once. The source material was blood. The receptors were sampled from a woman in her twenties or thirties in good health.

This clonotype has a count of ten or more. J is TRBJ2-5 and V is TRBV20-1; 8 positions agree with TRBD2. The ends lost 6 bases at V and 5 bases at J; junction bases unmatched: 14. There are 15 residues in the CDR3. Looked up from germline, CDR1 is DFQATT and CDR2 is SNEGSKA (reference sequence). CDR3 nucleotides: TGCAGTGCAACTACACTAGCGGCGAGGGGGGAGACCCAGTACTTC. This gives the protein CSATTLAARGETQYF.

This chain joins TRBV6-6 and TRBJ1-1; 7 bases match TRBD1. Trimming cost V 6 bases and J 7 bases; bases outside gene matches: 14. This CDR3 has 15 residues. Germline CDR1 reads MNHNY; CDR2 reads SVGAGI (reference sequence). The CDR3 reads CASRDQTGRFGEAFF. In nucleotides, the CDR3 is TGTGCCAGCAGGGACCAGACAGGGAGATTCGGTGAAGCTTTCTTT.

This chain joins TRBV7-8 and TRBJ2-5, with D maybe TRBD2 (6 bases). The CDR3 is 16 residues long. The germline V gene has CDR1 SGHVS and CDR2 FQNEAQ. Deletions cut 2 bases from V and 2 bases from J, with 15 bases between. The CDR3: CASSLSGGMGQETQYF. Written as DNA, the CDR3 is TGTGCCAGCAGCTTATCCGGCGGGATGGGGCAAGAGACCCAGTACTTC.

This clonotype has a count of ten or more. The chain is built from TRBV7-3 and TRBJ2-5; 7 nucleotides match TRBD2. Germline V lookup: CDR1 SGHTA, CDR2 FQGTGA. The CDR3 sequence is 13 residues long. The J segment lost 2 bases and the V segment lost 8 bases, leaving 5 bases of the junction unmatched. The CDR3 region is CASGGGAQETQYF. CDR3 in DNA: TGTGCCAGCGGGGGGGGTGCACAAGAGACCCAGTACTTC.

This rearrangement joins TRBV9 to TRBJ1-3; 7 bases fit TRBD1. After removal of 3 bases from V and 4 bases from J, the junction contained 10 bases not matched to a gene. The germline V gene has CDR1 SGDLS and CDR2 YYNGEE. The CDR3 loop spans 16 amino acids. The chain's CDR3 is CASSAEGGAMGNTIYF. The CDR3 DNA reads as TGTGCCAGCAGCGCAGAAGGGGGCGCGATGGGAAACACCATATATTTT. Supplemented by reference TRBV9 and TRBJ1-3, the full variable domain reads DSGVTQTPKHLITATGQRVTLRCSPRSGDLSVYWYQQSLDQGLQFLIQYYNGEERAKGNILERFSAQQFPDLHSELNLSSLELGDSALYFCASSAEGGAMGNTIYFGEGSWLTVV.

The genes are TRBV29-1 and TRBJ2-7, with unresolved D. The germline V and J ends were trimmed by 5 bases and 1 base, with 9 bases remaining between them. The CDR3 runs to 12 residues. Per germline, CDR1 SQVTM and CDR2 ANQGSEA. As DNA, the CDR3 is TGCAGCGTTTCTTCAGATTCCTACGAGCAGTACTTC. Translating it yields CSVSSDSYEQYF.

In this sample, this clonotype turned up many times. The J gene is TRBJ2-1, the V gene TRBV20-1; D is perhaps TRBD1 (5 bases). CDR1 DFQATT and CDR2 SNEGSKA come from the germline V gene (reference sequence). This CDR3 region has 16 residues. V gave up 6 bases and J gave up 0 bases, with 18 bases separating them. The CDR3 nucleotides read TGCAGTGCCCGAGACCCACAGGAAAGCTCCTACAATGAGCAGTTCTTC. Translating gives CSARDPQESSYNEQFF.

A single count supports this clonotype. V usage is TRBV5-1 and J usage is TRBJ2-4; 10 nucleotides agree with TRBD1. V lost 4 bases and J lost 13; bases outside the gene matches: 17. CDR3 size: 16 residues. Germline V gene data show CDR1 as SGHRS and CDR2 as YFSETQ. CDR3 amino acids: CASSMTGGLSREEQYF. The CDR3 nucleotides read TGCGCCAGCAGCATGACAGGGGGCCTGTCACGTGAGGAGCAGTACTTC. Using reference TRBV5-1 and TRBJ2-4 for the parts outside the CDR3, the full variable domain is KAGVTQTPRYLIKTRGQQVTLSCSPISGHRSVSWYQQTPGQGLQFLFEYFSETQRNKGNFPGRFSGRQFSNSRSEMNVSTLELGDSALYLCASSMTGGLSREEQYFGAGTRLSVL.